This T cell receptor (beta chain) was profiled in a study of breast tumors, draining lymph nodes, adjacent tissues. Overall study findings and caveats: Compared with basal-like, luminal-like tumors shared significantly more repertoire with nontumor tissue. The lymph node origin of tumor T cells was framed as consistent with a hypothesis, not demonstrated. Compared with lymph nodes, tumors were less diverse; compared with nontumor tissue, more.

TCRdb analysed the multiplex PCR reads with MiXCR anew, one entry per CDR3 protein. The sample lists nearly 200,000 distinct CDR3 sequences, around 33% occurring once. V shed 5 bases, J shed 8 bases, and the junction held 8 bases outside the gene matches. The CDR3 totals 14 residues. In germline, CDR1 is SGHTA, CDR2 FQGTGA. Axillary draining lymph nodes of breast cancer patients supplied the node samples. In the case of this clonotype: The antigen remains unidentified.

The sample taken for sequencing was axillary lymph node tissue. The clonotype was recovered from a female donor with breast cancer. Some clones in this sample may be carry-over from other donors' samples. V and J are TRBV7-3 and TRBJ2-4, with 8 bases fitting TRBD1. CDR3 sequence: CASSPGQGEYIQYF. The CDR3 DNA follows: TGTGCCAGCAGCCCCGGACAGGGTGAATACATTCAGTACTTC.